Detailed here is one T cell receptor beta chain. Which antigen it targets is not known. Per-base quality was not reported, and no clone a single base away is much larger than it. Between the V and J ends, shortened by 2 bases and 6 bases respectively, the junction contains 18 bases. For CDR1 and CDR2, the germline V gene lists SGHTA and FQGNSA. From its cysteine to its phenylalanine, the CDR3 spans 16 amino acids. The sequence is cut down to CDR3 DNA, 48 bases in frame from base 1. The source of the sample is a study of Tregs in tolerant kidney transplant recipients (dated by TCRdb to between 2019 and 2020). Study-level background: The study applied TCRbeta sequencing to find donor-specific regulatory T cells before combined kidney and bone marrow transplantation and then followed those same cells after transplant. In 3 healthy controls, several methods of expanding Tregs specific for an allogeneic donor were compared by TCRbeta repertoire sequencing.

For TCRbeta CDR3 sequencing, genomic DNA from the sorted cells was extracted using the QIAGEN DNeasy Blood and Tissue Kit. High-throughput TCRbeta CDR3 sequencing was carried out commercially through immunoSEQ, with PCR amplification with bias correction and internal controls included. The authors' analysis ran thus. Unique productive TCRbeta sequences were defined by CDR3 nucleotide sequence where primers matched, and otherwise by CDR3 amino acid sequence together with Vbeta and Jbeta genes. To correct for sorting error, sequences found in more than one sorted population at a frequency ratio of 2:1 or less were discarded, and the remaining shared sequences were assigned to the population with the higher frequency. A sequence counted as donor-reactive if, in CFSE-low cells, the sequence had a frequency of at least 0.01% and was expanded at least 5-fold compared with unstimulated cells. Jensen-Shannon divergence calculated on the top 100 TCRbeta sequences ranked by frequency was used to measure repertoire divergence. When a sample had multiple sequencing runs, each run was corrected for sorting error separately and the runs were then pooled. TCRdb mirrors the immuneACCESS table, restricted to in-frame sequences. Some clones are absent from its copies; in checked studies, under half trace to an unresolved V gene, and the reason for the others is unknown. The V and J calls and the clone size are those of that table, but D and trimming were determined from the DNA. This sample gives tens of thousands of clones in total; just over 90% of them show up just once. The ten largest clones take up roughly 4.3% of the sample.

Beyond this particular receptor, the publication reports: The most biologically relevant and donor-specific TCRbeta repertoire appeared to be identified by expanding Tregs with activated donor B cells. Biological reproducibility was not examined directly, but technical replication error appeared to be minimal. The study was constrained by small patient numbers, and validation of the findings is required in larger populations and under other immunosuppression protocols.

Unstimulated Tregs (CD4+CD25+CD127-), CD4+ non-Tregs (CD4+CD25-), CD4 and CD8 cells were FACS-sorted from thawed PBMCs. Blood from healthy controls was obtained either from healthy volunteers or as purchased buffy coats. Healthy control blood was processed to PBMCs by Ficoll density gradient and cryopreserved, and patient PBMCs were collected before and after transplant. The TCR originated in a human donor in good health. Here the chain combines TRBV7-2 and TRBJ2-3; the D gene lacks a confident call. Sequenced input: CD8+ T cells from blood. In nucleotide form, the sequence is TGTGCCAGCAGCTTAACTACTTTCCGACTTTGGGATACGCAGTATTTT. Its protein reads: CASSLTTFRLWDTQYF. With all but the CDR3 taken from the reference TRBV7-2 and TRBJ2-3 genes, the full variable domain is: GAGVSQSPSNKVTEKGKDVELRCDPISGHTALYWYRQSLGQGLEFLIYFQGNSAPDKSGLPSDRFSAERTGGSVSTLTIQRTQQEDSAVYLCASSLTTFRLWDTQYFGPGTRLTVL.